Included here is one T cell receptor (beta chain) sequence, with context. Living in roughly 23 US areas, the participants were between about 18 and 100 years of age. Which cohort a participant joined came from the clinical history participants gave. Recovery among Cohort 3 donors was established by two negative PCRs, clearance, or symptom resolution. With 1 base clipped from V and 2 bases from J, the junction kept 7 bases outside the gene matches. There are 16 residues in the CDR3. Germline CDR1 and CDR2: LGHDT and YNNKEL (reference sequence). The sample comes from a study of blood T cell repertoires in COVID-19. Background on the study: Material from acute and convalescent COVID-19 was sourced from the United States, Italy and Spain.

Sequencing was performed with immunoSEQ multiplex PCR; in TCRdb, only in-frame clones are kept and a portion is missing. The sample consists of 150,000 to 200,000 clones, around 80% of them appearing once. This TCR came from a woman aged 45-65 years who had recovered from COVID-19. What was sequenced was PBMCs or T cells enriched from blood (not recorded which). The gene calls are TRBV3-1 (or the pseudogene TRBV3-2) and TRBJ1-2; TRBD1 matches at 7 bases. CDR3 protein: CASSQASGTENYGYTF. DNA for the CDR3: TGTGCCAGCAGCCAAGCCTCCGGGACAGAAAACTATGGCTACACCTTC.